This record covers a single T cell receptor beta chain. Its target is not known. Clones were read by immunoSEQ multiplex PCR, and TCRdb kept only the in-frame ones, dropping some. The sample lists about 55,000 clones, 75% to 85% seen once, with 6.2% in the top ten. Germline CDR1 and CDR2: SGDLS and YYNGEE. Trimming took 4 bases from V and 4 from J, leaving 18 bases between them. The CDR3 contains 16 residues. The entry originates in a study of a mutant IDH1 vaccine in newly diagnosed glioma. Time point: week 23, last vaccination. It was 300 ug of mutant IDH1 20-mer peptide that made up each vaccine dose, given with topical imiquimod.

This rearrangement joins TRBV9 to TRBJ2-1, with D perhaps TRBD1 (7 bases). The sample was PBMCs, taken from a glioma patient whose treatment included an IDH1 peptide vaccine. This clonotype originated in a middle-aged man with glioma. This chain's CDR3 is CASSPRGGAGYNEQFF. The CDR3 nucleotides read TGTGCCAGCAGCCCCCGAGGGGGCGCGGGATACAATGAGCAGTTCTTC.